A selection of T cell receptor beta chains follows, all from one sample in a study of Ad26.COV2.S vaccination and SARS-CoV-2 variants. Using immunoSEQ multiplex PCR, the repertoire was profiled, and TCRdb retains in-frame clones only, with some absent. Seen here are approximately 350,000 clones, around nine tenths observed once, and the top ten hold around 3.5%. Sequences were derived from peripheral blood, sampled in a trial of Ad26.COV2.S vaccine versus placebo. These TCRs come from a person between 18 and 60 years old who received the Ad26.COV2.S COVID-19 vaccine or a placebo. The CDR3 runs from the conserved cysteine through the conserved F or W. D genes are given only for firm matches. Some rows have no size entry. The others give once, few or many, or a class for an expanded clone.

j_gene	d_gene	abundance	v_gene	CDR3aa	CDR3nt
TRBJ1-5	NA	NA	TRBV6-1	CASKGLNSNQPQHF	TGTGCCAGCAAGGGACTCAATAGCAATCAGCCCCAGCATTTT
TRBJ1-1	NA	NA	TRBV25-1	CASSEETRNTEAFF	TGTGCCAGCAGTGAAGAGACAAGGAACACTGAAGCTTTCTTT
TRBJ2-2	TRBD1	NA	TRBV9	CASSSGTGQGGELFF	TGTGCCAGCAGCTCCGGGACAGGGCAGGGTGGGGAGCTGTTTTTT
TRBJ2-1	NA	NA	TRBV3-1/TRBV3-2	CASSHGTPSYNEQFF	TGTGCCAGCAGCCACGGGACCCCCTCCTACAATGAGCAGTTCTTC
TRBJ1-6	NA	once	TRBV6-1	CASSEGGNSPLHF	TGTGCCAGCAGTGAAGGGGGTAATTCACCCCTCCACTTT
TRBJ1-2	TRBD1	NA	TRBV7-6	CASSLGAGGASYGYTF	TGTGCCAGCAGCTTAGGAGCAGGGGGCGCGAGCTATGGCTACACCTTC
TRBJ2-7	TRBD1	NA	TRBV5-1	CASRDRLSYEQYF	TGCGCCAGCAGGGACAGGCTCTCCTACGAGCAGTACTTC
TRBJ1-1	NA	NA	TRBV18	CASSPQNTEAFF	TGTGCCAGCTCACCCCAAAACACTGAAGCTTTCTTT
TRBJ1-1	NA	NA	TRBV11-2	CASSLGRYAEAFF	TGTGCCAGCAGCTTAGGGCGGTATGCTGAAGCTTTCTTT
TRBJ2-4	TRBD2	NA	TRBV20-1	CSARGGNIQYF	TGCAGTGCCCGGGGGGGAAACATTCAGTACTTC
TRBJ1-4	TRBD1	NA	TRBV9	CASSVATGGSTNEKLFF	TGTGCCAGCAGCGTAGCGACAGGGGGCTCTACTAATGAAAAACTGTTTTTT
TRBJ1-6	NA	NA	TRBV19	CASSIEPRSPLHF	TGTGCCAGTAGTATAGAGCCTCGTTCACCCCTCCACTTT
TRBJ2-7	NA	few	TRBV7-9	CASSLTNEQYF	TGTGCCAGCAGCTTGACCAACGAGCAGTACTTC